A single sample gave rise to the 10 T cell receptor beta chains below, sequenced in a study of T cells in Graves' hyperthyroidism and ophthalmopathy. There were TCR beta CDR3 regions amplified from RNA transcripts. During a first-round RT-PCR of the TCR CDR3, the HTBI primer set was used. TCRdb independently ran MiXCR on the multiplex PCR reads; one entry per CDR3 protein. The top ten hold over 25% of the sample, which has about 280,000 distinct CDR3 sequences, about 25% seen once. Sequencing was done on a sample of blood. These TCRs come from a man between 35 and 55 years old with Graves' hyperthyroidism that later progressed to Graves' ophthalmopathy.

Many counts were recorded for this clonotype. J is TRBJ1-3 and V is TRBV25-1; 8 positions agree with TRBD1. This CDR3 is built from 20 residues. V was pared by 6 bases and J by 5 bases, with 24 bases of the junction left unmatched. CDR1 and CDR2 from the germline V gene are MGHDK and SYGVNS. CDR3 sequence: CASRRPYPGQVAHGRNTIYF. DNA for the CDR3: TGTGCCAGCAGACGTCCGTATCCGGGACAGGTAGCCCACGGTCGAAACACCATATATTTT.

This clonotype was detected ten times or more. This chain links TRBV5-4 with TRBJ2-7; maybe TRBD1 (5 bases). Germline CDR1 is SGHNT and CDR2 is YYREEE (reference sequence). V was pared by 0 bases and J by 9 bases, with 13 bases between. The CDR3 length is 13 residues. CDR3 protein: CASSLGPGKVQYF. CDR3 nucleotides: TGTGCCAGCAGCTTGGGACCAGGGAAGGTGCAGTACTTC.

This clonotype showed up many times. The genes are TRBV6-1 and TRBJ1-1; 8 positions match TRBD1. The junction had 7 bases not matched to a gene; V was cut back by 3 bases and J by 4 bases. The CDR3 covers 15 residues. Germline CDR1 reads MNHNS; CDR2 reads SASEGT. DNA for the CDR3: TGTGCCAGCAGTGATCCAGGGGGCGCGATCACTGAAGCTTTCTTT. Its protein product is CASSDPGGAITEAFF.

This sequence joins TRBV3-1 and TRBJ2-5; no firm D call. Trimming removed 3 bases at V and 4 bases at J, with 12 bases between. The CDR3 is 14 amino acids. Germline V gene sequence: CDR1 LGHDT, CDR2 YNNKEL (reference sequence). The CDR3 DNA is TGTGCCAGCAGCCAGTACAGCTCGGGAGAGACCCAGTACTTC. As protein: CASSQYSSGETQYF.

This clonotype has at least ten counts. The J gene is TRBJ1-1, the V gene TRBV24-1; D unresolved. V was trimmed by 7 bases and J by 6 bases, leaving 14 bases between them. This CDR3 contains 13 residues. Germline CDR1 is KGHDR and CDR2 is SFDVKD. The CDR3 coding sequence is TGTGCCACCAGCGACATCCGTGACTCTGAAGCTTTCTTT. Amino acids: CATSDIRDSEAFF.

The chain has TRBV6-5 and TRBJ1-1; perhaps TRBD1 as D (5 bases). V lost 6 bases and J 4 bases, leaving 9 bases between the germline ends. Germline V CDR1 and CDR2: MNHEY, SVGAGI. This CDR3 has 12 residues. CDR3 protein: CASRYRFTEAFF. The CDR3 DNA is TGTGCCAGCAGGTACAGGTTCACTGAAGCTTTCTTT.

This clonotype was detected a few times. Germline is not matched at one junction end, which may reflect a read error. V and J are TRBV18 and TRBJ1-1; D not resolved. This CDR3 is built from 13 residues. Germline CDR1 KGHSH, CDR2 LQKENI. This CDR3 reads CASRSEMNTEALF. CDR3 nucleotide sequence: TGTGCCAGCCGGTCCGAAATGAACACTGAAGCTCTCTTT.

The V call is TRBV29-1, the J call TRBJ2-7, with a weak D call TRBD2 (6 bases). The V gene lost 6 bases and the J gene lost 0 bases, with 15 bases spanning the gap. The V gene's germline CDR1 is SQVTM and CDR2 ANQGSEA. The CDR3 length is 14 residues. CDR3 residues: CSVRGGADSYEQYF. The CDR3, as DNA: TGCAGCGTCCGAGGAGGGGCGGACTCCTACGAGCAGTACTTC.

The V and J genes are TRBV19 and TRBJ1-2, with TRBD1 matching 10 bases. Per the germline V gene, CDR1 is LNHDA and CDR2 is SQIVND (reference sequence). Trimming removed 7 bases from V and 5 bases from J; junction bases left unmatched: 7. There are 14 residues in the CDR3. CDR3 loop: CASNTGTGEYGYTF. The CDR3 nucleotides are TGTGCCAGTAATACCGGGACAGGGGAATATGGCTACACCTTC.

At least ten counts were recorded for this clonotype. The chain links TRBV2 to TRBJ2-2, with 12 bases matching TRBD2. Germline assignment: CDR1 SNHLY and CDR2 FYNNEI. J gave up 7 bases and V 2 bases, and 11 bases lay outside the gene matches. CDR3 length: 18 amino acids. CDR3 loop: CASSELLTSGSRDGELFF. The CDR3 DNA reads as TGTGCCAGCAGTGAATTGTTGACTAGCGGGAGTAGAGACGGGGAGCTGTTTTTT. The whole variable domain, remainder taken from reference TRBV2 and TRBJ2-2, is EPEVTQTPSHQVTQMGQEVILRCVPISNHLYFYWYRQILGQKVEFLVSFYNNEISEKSEIFDDQFSVERPDGSNFTLKIRSTKLEDSAMYFCASSELLTSGSRDGELFFGEGSRLTVL.